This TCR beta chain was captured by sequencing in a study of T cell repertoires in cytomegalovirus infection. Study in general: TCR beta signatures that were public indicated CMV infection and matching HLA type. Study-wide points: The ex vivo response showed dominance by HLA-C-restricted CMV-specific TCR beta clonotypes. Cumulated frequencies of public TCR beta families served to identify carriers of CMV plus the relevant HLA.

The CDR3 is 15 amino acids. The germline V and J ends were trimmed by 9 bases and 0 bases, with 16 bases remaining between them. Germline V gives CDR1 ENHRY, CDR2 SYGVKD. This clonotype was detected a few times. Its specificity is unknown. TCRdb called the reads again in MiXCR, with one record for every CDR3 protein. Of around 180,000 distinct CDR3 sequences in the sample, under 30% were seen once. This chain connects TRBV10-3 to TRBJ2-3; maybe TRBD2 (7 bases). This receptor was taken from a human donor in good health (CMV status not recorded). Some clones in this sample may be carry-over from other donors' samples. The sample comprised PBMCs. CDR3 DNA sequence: TGTGCCATGGGATCCGGGGGGCCGAGCACAGATACGCAGTATTTT. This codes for CAMGSGGPSTDTQYF.